The 3 T cell receptor beta chains listed next were all sequenced from one sample in a study of blood T cell repertoires in COVID-19. Here immunoSEQ multiplex PCR was the method, and the copy in TCRdb shows in-frame clones only, minus some. Among approximately 270,000 clones listed, approximately 90% were seen once. The sample consisted of peripheral blood. These receptors all come from a man between 18 and 35 years old with active or convalescent COVID-19.

The V call is TRBV29-1, the J call TRBJ1-2, with D maybe TRBD1 (5 bases). This CDR3 region has 13 residues. Germline V CDR1 and CDR2: SQVTM, ANQGSEA. V lost 6 bases and J 2 bases, leaving 13 bases between the germline ends. CDR3 DNA sequence: TGCAGCGTCACCCTACAGGAGAACTATGGCTACACCTTC. This codes for CSVTLQENYGYTF. Full variable domain (remainder filled in from reference TRBV29-1 and TRBJ1-2): SAVISQKPSRDICQRGTSLTIQCQVDSQVTMMFWYRQQPGQSLTLIATANQGSEATYESGFVIDKFPISRPNLTFSTLTVSNMSPEDSSIYLCSVTLQENYGYTFGSGTRLTVV.

V is TRBV14 and J is TRBJ2-6; the match to TRBD2 covers 8 bases. V lost 3 bases to trimming and J lost 2 bases; unmatched junction nucleotides: 12. The CDR3 contains 19 residues. In germline, CDR1 is SGHDN, CDR2 FVKESK. The CDR3 nucleotides are TGTGCCAGCAGCCAGGGGGGCTTAGCGGGGCTCACTGGGGCCAACGTCCTGACTTTC. Translated, it gives CASSQGGLAGLTGANVLTF.

V is TRBV15 and J is TRBJ1-2; D is uncertain. V was cut by 8 bases and J by 1 base, with 8 bases left in between. Germline assignment: CDR1 LNHNV and CDR2 YYDKDF (reference sequence). CDR3 length: 12 residues. The DNA of the CDR3 is TGTGCCACCCGAACTATTAACTATGGCTACACCTTC. Translated: CATRTINYGYTF.